These 21 T cell receptor beta chains originate from one sample sequenced in a study of T cell repertoires in cytomegalovirus infection. One entry per CDR3 protein results from TCRdb running MiXCR on the reads. Altogether roughly 730,000 distinct CDR3 sequences are present, around a third being singletons, with the ten largest covering over 15%. Their antigens remain unidentified. Sample: cultured PBMCs, taken from culture after CMV antigen stimulation. These receptors came from a human donor in good health (CMV status not recorded). Some clones in this sample may be carry-over from other donors' samples.

This clonotype was recorded many times. This sequence joins TRBV7-8 and TRBJ1-4; TRBD1 matches at 8 bases. V lost 4 bases to trimming and J lost 5 bases; unmatched junction nucleotides: 6. The germline V gene has CDR1 SGHVS and CDR2 FQNEAQ. The CDR3 extends over 15 amino acids. This chain's CDR3 is CASSSRTGRNEKLFF. The CDR3 nucleotides read TGTGCCAGCAGCTCTAGGACAGGGCGAAATGAAAAACTGTTTTTT.

The chain couples TRBV11-3 to TRBJ2-5; D tentatively reads TRBD1 or TRBD2 (6 bases each). Germline V gene data show CDR1 as SGHNT and CDR2 as YENEEA. The CDR3 contains 14 residues. V was trimmed by 5 bases and J by 3 bases, leaving 13 bases between them. CDR3 residues: CASSRRDIEETQYF. The CDR3 nucleotides are TGTGCCAGCAGCCGGAGGGACATCGAAGAGACCCAGTACTTC.

This clonotype appeared many times. The gene calls are TRBV7-2 and TRBJ2-1; 7 bases are a match to TRBD1. V lost 4 bases, J lost 10 bases, and 13 bases stayed unmatched. This CDR3 has 15 residues. Germline assignment: CDR1 SGHTA and CDR2 FQGNSA. The CDR3 spells CASSSGTEYSGEQFF. DNA for the CDR3: TGTGCCAGCAGCTCAGGGACAGAATACAGTGGGGAGCAGTTCTTC. Variable domain in full (rest from reference TRBV7-2 and TRBJ2-1): GAGVSQSPSNKVTEKGKDVELRCDPISGHTALYWYRQSLGQGLEFLIYFQGNSAPDKSGLPSDRFSAERTGGSVSTLTIQRTQQEDSAVYLCASSSGTEYSGEQFFGPGTRLTVL.

The chain uses TRBV4-2 and TRBJ2-1, with TRBD2 identical over 10 bases. Trimming removed 0 bases from V and 4 bases from J; junction bases left unmatched: 21. CDR3 size: 22 residues. Germline loops: CDR1 LGHNA, CDR2 YNFKEQ. In DNA form, the CDR3 reads TGTGCCAGCAGCCAAGACCCCCGCTCTACCCCGAGCGGGGGGGCTTTGTACAATGAGCAGTTCTTC. This sequence encodes CASSQDPRSTPSGGALYNEQFF.

The J gene is TRBJ2-7, the V gene TRBV20-1, with 9 bases that match TRBD1. The V gene end was trimmed by 0 bases and the J gene end by 6 bases; junction bases not matched to a gene: 9. Looked up from germline, CDR1 is DFQATT and CDR2 is SNEGSKA (reference sequence). This CDR3 comprises 15 residues. CDR3 in DNA: TGCAGTGCTAGAGATAGGAGGACAGGGGACGCCGAGCAGTACTTC. Residues: CSARDRRTGDAEQYF.

There are a few counts of this clonotype. The V gene is TRBV6-1, the J gene TRBJ1-1; the D gene is possibly TRBD1 (6 bases). Trimming took off 10 bases at V and 6 bases at J, with 21 bases between the two ends. The CDR3 is made up of 14 amino acids. Germline CDR1 is MNHNS and CDR2 is SASEGT. CDR3 sequence reads: CANREPRGPPEAFF. The CDR3 nucleotides are TGTGCCAACCGAGAACCCAGGGGCCCCCCTGAAGCTTTCTTT.

The CDR3 sequence: CASSPYPPRDRRVYEQFF. The CDR3 DNA reads TGCGCCAGCAGCCCCTACCCCCCCAGGGACAGGAGGGTCTATGAGCAGTTCTTC. The chain recombines TRBV4-1 with TRBJ2-1; 8 bases line up with TRBD1. CDR1 and CDR2 from the germline V gene are MGHRA and YSYEKL. The CDR3 is 18 amino acids. V lost 4 bases, J lost 8 bases, and 19 bases stayed unmatched.

This clonotype was observed a handful of times. The genes are TRBV5-6 and TRBJ1-6, with unresolved D. The CDR3 has 14 residues. Trimming left V 6 bases short and J 7 bases short, with 14 bases between. In germline, CDR1 is SGHDT, CDR2 YYEEEE. The CDR3 sequence: CASIEGNGNSPLHF. The CDR3, as DNA: TGTGCCAGCATCGAGGGTAATGGGAATTCACCCCTCCACTTT. The full variable domain, rest sourced from reference TRBV5-6 and TRBJ1-6, is DAGVTQSPTHLIKTRGQQVTLRCSPKSGHDTVSWYQQALGQGPQFIFQYYEEEERQRGNFPDRFSGHQFPNYSSELNVNALLLGDSALYLCASIEGNGNSPLHFGNGTRLTVT.

The DNA of the CDR3 is TGTGCCAGCAGCTTCGGGACAGGGGAGTTCGAGCAGTACTTC. Protein sequence: CASSFGTGEFEQYF. The V gene is TRBV11-2, the J gene TRBJ2-7; 10 bases match TRBD1. Per the germline V gene, CDR1 is SGHAT and CDR2 is FQNNGV. The CDR3 totals 14 residues. V shed 3 bases and J 6 bases; nucleotides not matched to a gene: 5.

This clonotype turned up a few times. This sequence joins TRBV7-9 and TRBJ1-3, with D possibly being TRBD1 (6 bases). Per germline, CDR1 SEHNR and CDR2 FQNEAQ (reference sequence). The V gene lost 5 bases and the J gene lost 0 bases, with 17 bases spanning the gap. The CDR3 covers 17 residues. The CDR3 region has the DNA TGTGCCAGCAGCCCCCGGGGGCCAGAACCCTCTGGAAACACCATATATTTT. Its protein is CASSPRGPEPSGNTIYF. The complete variable domain, with remaining parts taken from reference TRBV7-9 and TRBJ1-3, reads DTGVSQNPRHKITKRGQNVTFRCDPISEHNRLYWYRQTLGQGPEFLTYFQNEAQLEKSRLLSDRFSAERPKGSFSTLEIQRTEQGDSAMYLCASSPRGPEPSGNTIYFGEGSWLTVV.

This clonotype has more than one count but fewer than ten. The chain combines TRBV11-2 with TRBJ2-2, with D perhaps matching TRBD2 (5 bases). This CDR3 has 15 residues. Germline CDR1 SGHAT, CDR2 FQNNGV. V lost 3 bases, J lost 6 bases, and 14 bases lay in between. The CDR3 nucleotides are TGTGCCAGCAGCTTGCGGGTACTCCGGGCCGGGGAGCTGTTTTTT. Translating gives CASSLRVLRAGELFF.

This chain joins TRBV11-2 and TRBJ1-1, with TRBD1 as a possible D gene (6 bases). V lost 4 bases to trimming and J lost 9 bases, with 12 bases between them. The length of the CDR3 is 12 residues. CDR1 and CDR2 from the germline V gene are SGHAT and FQNNGV. This CDR3 reads CASSSPRDKAFF. The CDR3 nucleotides read TGTGCCAGCAGCTCCCCTCGGGACAAAGCTTTCTTT.

V usage is TRBV7-6 and J usage is TRBJ2-1; D is ambiguous. CDR1 is SGHVS and CDR2 is FNYEAQ in the germline V gene. V lost 7 bases to trimming and J lost 2 bases, with 15 bases between them. The CDR3 consists of 15 residues. The CDR3 loop is CASTPDSVAYNEQFF. CDR3 bases: TGTGCCAGCACCCCCGACTCGGTCGCCTACAATGAGCAGTTCTTC.

This clonotype has only a few counts. The chain couples TRBV6-1 to TRBJ1-1; D gene ambiguous. Per the germline V gene, CDR1 is MNHNS and CDR2 is SASEGT. The CDR3 loop spans 15 amino acids. The V and J ends lost 3 bases and 3 bases respectively, with 14 bases between them. The CDR3 region has the DNA TGTGCCAGCAGTGAGCGGCCATTCCTCTACACTGAAGCTTTCTTT. It is translated as CASSERPFLYTEAFF.

J is TRBJ1-1 and V is TRBV15; 7 nucleotides agree with TRBD1. V shed 4 bases and J 1 base; nucleotides not matched to a gene: 0. The germline gives CDR1 LNHNV, CDR2 YYDKDF (reference sequence). This CDR3 has 13 amino acids. CDR3 protein: CATSKGANTEAFF. The DNA of the CDR3 is TGTGCCACCAGCAAGGGGGCGAACACTGAAGCTTTCTTT.

This clonotype was observed many times. The chain employs TRBV7-2 and TRBJ1-2, with TRBD1 matching 10 bases. This CDR3 is 14 amino acids long. From germline, CDR1 is SGHTA and CDR2 FQGNSA. The V and J ends lost 0 bases and 8 bases, in that order; junction bases with no gene match: 3. The CDR3 sequence is CASSLATGGAGYTF. In nucleotides, the CDR3 is TGTGCCAGCAGCTTAGCGACAGGGGGCGCGGGCTACACCTTC.

This clonotype was found a few times. The rearrangement joins TRBV7-9 to TRBJ2-3; 7 bases map to TRBD2. The CDR3 loop spans 13 amino acids. The V gene end was trimmed by 8 bases and the J gene end by 1 base; junction bases not matched to a gene: 3. From germline, CDR1 is SEHNR and CDR2 FQNEAQ (reference sequence). The CDR3 is CASYRGGTDTQYF. CDR3 DNA sequence: TGTGCCAGCTACCGGGGGGGCACAGATACGCAGTATTTT.

This clonotype has just a few counts. The CDR3 loop reads CASRLLGQANTEAFF. CDR3 sequence (DNA): TGTGCCAGCAGACTATTGGGACAGGCCAACACTGAAGCTTTCTTT. The chain uses TRBV6-5 and TRBJ1-1, with TRBD1 matching over 8 bases. This CDR3 is built from 15 residues. Germline trimming cut 6 bases from V and 2 bases from J; bases unmatched to any gene: 8. Germline CDR1 reads MNHEY; CDR2 reads SVGAGI.

The genes are TRBV7-2 and TRBJ2-5; 10 bases map to TRBD2. Trimming cost V 3 bases and J 7 bases; bases outside gene matches: 14. This CDR3 is 17 amino acids long. Germline V gene lookup returns CDR1 SGHTA and CDR2 FQGNSA. The CDR3 is CASSLRRAAGGAWTQYF. DNA of the CDR3: TGTGCCAGCAGCTTGCGACGGGCAGCGGGGGGGGCTTGGACCCAGTACTTC.

This chain joins TRBV6-1 and TRBJ2-7; D is perhaps TRBD2 (5 bases). Deletions cut 5 bases from V and 5 bases from J, with 10 bases between. The germline CDR1 and CDR2 sequences are MNHNS and SASEGT. This CDR3 spans 12 amino acids. CDR3 sequence: CASSRGWNEQYF. The CDR3 DNA is TGTGCCAGCAGTCGAGGGTGGAACGAGCAGTACTTC.

The chain links TRBV10-3 to TRBJ2-3, with a possible D match to TRBD2 (6 bases). The germline V gene encodes CDR1 ENHRY and CDR2 SYGVKD. The germline V and J ends were trimmed by 3 bases and 0 bases, with 10 bases remaining between them. This CDR3 is 15 amino acids long. The CDR3 sequence is CAISESAGSTDTQYF. The CDR3 nucleotides read TGTGCCATCAGTGAATCGGCGGGAAGCACAGATACGCAGTATTTT.